This T cell receptor beta chain was retrieved from a study of regulatory T cells in long-lasting Graves disease. The study, taken as a whole, reports: Accuracy was perhaps lowered by the small sample size. Persistent disease preferred TRBV28, TRBJ1-2 and TRBJ2-5; new disease, TRBV20-1 and TRBJ2-1.

Time point specified: persistent/refractory GD, antithyroid drugs over 5 years with positive TRAb. There was RNA extracted from PBMCs, and the TCR library was made from it. Building the TCR beta libraries relied on iRepertoire HTBI primers, and CDR3 regions underwent Arm-PCR. One entry per CDR3 protein results from TCRdb running MiXCR on the multiplex PCR reads. The table shows 700,000 or so distinct CDR3 sequences, with 25% to 30% occurring only once. Germline V gene sequence: CDR1 MNHEY, CDR2 SVGAGI. This CDR3 is built from 17 residues. In this sample, this clonotype turned up a few times. Its target is unknown. The junction departs from the called germline gene at one end, perhaps through a read error.

This TCR was recovered from a female donor with Graves disease. Source: peripheral blood mononuclear cells (PBMCs), taken when the disease was refractory, from a patient treated with antithyroid drugs. This chain uses TRBV6-5 with TRBJ1-2; D perhaps matches TRBD1 (5 bases). As DNA, the CDR3 is TGTGCCAGCAGTGACTCGAGTCTGGGGGGGAACAACTATGGCTACACCTTC. This sequence encodes CASSDSSLGGNNYGYTF.